The 3 T cell receptor beta chains below all came from one sample that was sequenced in a study of shared clonotypes between healthy human individuals. Generated by immunoSEQ multiplex PCR, the TCRdb table keeps only in-frame clones and is missing some. This table has around 1.5 million clones, around 98% appearing once. Sequenced sample: naive CD4+ T cells sorted from blood. Stated subset: CD45RA+ positively selected. The receptors here all came from a man under 40 in good health.

The rearrangement links TRBV28 to TRBJ2-5, with 7 bases matching TRBD1. Per germline, CDR1 MDHEN and CDR2 SYDVKM. V shed 3 bases, J shed 1 base, and the junction held 5 bases outside the gene matches. The CDR3 runs 15 residues. This CDR3 reads CASSLADRIQETQYF. CDR3 DNA: TGTGCCAGCAGTTTGGCGGACAGGATCCAAGAGACCCAGTACTTC.

The V and J genes are TRBV11-2 and TRBJ2-3, with D hard to call. V gave up 3 bases and J gave up 0 bases, with 13 bases separating them. The CDR3 is 16 residues long. Germline assignment: CDR1 SGHAT and CDR2 FQNNGV. This CDR3 reads CASSFNRGISTDTQYF. CDR3 in DNA: TGTGCCAGCAGCTTTAACCGCGGTATTAGCACAGATACGCAGTATTTT.

The J gene is TRBJ2-3, the V gene TRBV5-1, with 8 positions matching TRBD1. CDR1 is SGHRS, CDR2 YFSETQ, per germline. V shed 4 bases, J shed 6 bases, and the junction held 10 bases outside the gene matches. The CDR3 spans 15 residues. The CDR3 loop is CASSGTGTGGDTQYF. CDR3 sequence (DNA): TGCGCCAGCAGCGGCACCGGGACAGGCGGCGATACGCAGTATTTT. Full variable domain (remainder filled in from reference TRBV5-1 and TRBJ2-3): KAGVTQTPRYLIKTRGQQVTLSCSPISGHRSVSWYQQTPGQGLQFLFEYFSETQRNKGNFPGRFSGRQFSNSRSEMNVSTLELGDSALYLCASSGTGTGGDTQYFGPGTRLTVL.